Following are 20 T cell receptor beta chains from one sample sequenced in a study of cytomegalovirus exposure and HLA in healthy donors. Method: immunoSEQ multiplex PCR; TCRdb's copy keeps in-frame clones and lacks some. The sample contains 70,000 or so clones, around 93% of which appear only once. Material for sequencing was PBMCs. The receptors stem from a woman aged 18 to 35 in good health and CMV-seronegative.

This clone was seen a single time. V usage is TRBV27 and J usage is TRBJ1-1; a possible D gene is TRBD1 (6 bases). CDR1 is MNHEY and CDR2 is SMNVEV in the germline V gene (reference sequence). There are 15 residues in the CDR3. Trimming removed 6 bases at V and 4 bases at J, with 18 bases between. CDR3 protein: CASRMGPGETTEAFF. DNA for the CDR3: TGTGCCAGCAGGATGGGGCCAGGGGAGACCACTGAAGCTTTCTTT.

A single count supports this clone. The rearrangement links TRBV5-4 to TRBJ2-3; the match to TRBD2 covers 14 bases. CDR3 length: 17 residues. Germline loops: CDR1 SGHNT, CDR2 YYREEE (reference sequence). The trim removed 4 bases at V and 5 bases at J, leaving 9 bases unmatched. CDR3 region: CASSQRTSGRLGDTQYF. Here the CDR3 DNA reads TGTGCCAGCAGCCAAAGGACTAGCGGGAGGTTGGGAGATACGCAGTATTTT.

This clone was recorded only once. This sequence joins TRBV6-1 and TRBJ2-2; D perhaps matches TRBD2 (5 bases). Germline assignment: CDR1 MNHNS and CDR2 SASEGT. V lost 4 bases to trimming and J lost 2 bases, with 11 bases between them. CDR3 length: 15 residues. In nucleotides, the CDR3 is TGTGCCAGCAGTGGATCGACTACCAACACCGGGGAGCTGTTTTTT. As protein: CASSGSTTNTGELFF.

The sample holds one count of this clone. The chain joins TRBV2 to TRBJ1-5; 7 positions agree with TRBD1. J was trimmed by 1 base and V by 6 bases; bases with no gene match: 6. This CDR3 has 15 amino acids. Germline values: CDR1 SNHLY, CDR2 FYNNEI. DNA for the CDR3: TGTGCCAGCAGGGGGGACAGCCTAAGCAATCAGCCCCAGCATTTT. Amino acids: CASRGDSLSNQPQHF.

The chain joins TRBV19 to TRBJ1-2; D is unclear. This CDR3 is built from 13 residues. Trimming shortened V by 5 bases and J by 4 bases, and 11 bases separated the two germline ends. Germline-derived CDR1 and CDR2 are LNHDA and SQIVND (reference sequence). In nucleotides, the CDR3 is TGTGCCAGTAGTTTCCGGGTCAGCTATGGCTACACCTTC. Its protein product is CASSFRVSYGYTF.

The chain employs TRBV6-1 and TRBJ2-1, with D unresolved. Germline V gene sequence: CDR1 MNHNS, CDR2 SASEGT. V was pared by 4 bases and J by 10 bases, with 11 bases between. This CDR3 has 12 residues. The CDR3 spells CASSVQVTEQFF. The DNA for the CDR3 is TGTGCCAGCAGTGTTCAGGTTACGGAGCAGTTCTTC.

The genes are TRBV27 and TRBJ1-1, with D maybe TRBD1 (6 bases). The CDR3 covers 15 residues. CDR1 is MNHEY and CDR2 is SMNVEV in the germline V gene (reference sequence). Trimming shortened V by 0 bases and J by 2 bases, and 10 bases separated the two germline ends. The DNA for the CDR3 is TGTGCCAGCAGTTTATCCACAGGGATCAACACTGAAGCTTTCTTT. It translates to CASSLSTGINTEAFF.

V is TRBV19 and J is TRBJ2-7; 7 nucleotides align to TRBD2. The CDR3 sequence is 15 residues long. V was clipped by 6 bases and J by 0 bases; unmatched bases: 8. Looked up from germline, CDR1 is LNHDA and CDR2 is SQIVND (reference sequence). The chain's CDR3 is CASRTGASGSYEQYF. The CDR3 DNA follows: TGTGCCAGTAGGACTGGGGCTAGCGGCTCCTACGAGCAGTACTTC.

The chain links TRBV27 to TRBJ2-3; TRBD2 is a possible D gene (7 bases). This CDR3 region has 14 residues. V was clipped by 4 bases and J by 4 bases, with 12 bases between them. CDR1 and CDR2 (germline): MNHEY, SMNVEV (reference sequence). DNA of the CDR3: TGTGCCAGCAGTTCGGGGGGCTCAGCAGATACGCAGTATTTT. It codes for CASSSGGSADTQYF.

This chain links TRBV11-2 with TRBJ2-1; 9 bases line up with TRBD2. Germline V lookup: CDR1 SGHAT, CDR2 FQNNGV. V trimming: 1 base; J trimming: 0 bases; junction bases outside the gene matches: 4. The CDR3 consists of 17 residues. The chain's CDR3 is CASSLVRSGSSYNEQFF. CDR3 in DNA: TGTGCCAGCAGCTTAGTCCGTAGCGGGAGCTCCTACAATGAGCAGTTCTTC. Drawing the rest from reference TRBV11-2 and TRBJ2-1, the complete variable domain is EAGVAQSPRYKIIEKRQSVAFWCNPISGHATLYWYQQILGQGPKLLIQFQNNGVVDDSQLPKDRFSAERLKGVDSTLKIQPAKLEDSAVYLCASSLVRSGSSYNEQFFGPGTRLTVL.

The CDR3 sequence: CASSSPRDRGPFF. The CDR3 DNA is TGTGCCAGCAGCTCGCCCCGGGACAGGGGTCCGTTCTTC. This chain uses TRBV11-2 with TRBJ2-1, with 10 bases identical to TRBD1. V lost 4 bases, J lost 15 bases, and 9 bases stayed unmatched. CDR3 length: 13 residues. Looked up from germline, CDR1 is SGHAT and CDR2 is FQNNGV.

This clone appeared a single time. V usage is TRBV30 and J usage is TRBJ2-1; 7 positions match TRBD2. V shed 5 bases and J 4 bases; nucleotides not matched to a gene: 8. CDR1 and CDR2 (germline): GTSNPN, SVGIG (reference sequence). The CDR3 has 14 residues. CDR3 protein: CAWPPPGGYNEQFF. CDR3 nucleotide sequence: TGTGCCTGGCCCCCCCCGGGGGGTTACAATGAGCAGTTCTTC.

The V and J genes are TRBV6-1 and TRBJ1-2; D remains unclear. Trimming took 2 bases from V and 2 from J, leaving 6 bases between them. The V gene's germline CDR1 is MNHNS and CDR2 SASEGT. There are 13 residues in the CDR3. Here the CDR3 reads CASSEIENYGYTF. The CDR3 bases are TGTGCCAGCAGTGAAATAGAAAACTATGGCTACACCTTC.

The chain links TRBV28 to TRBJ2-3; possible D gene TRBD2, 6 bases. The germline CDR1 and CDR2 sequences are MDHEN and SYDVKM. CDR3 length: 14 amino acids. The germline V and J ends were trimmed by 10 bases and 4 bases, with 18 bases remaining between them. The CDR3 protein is CATSAVRGPDTQYF. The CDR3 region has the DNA TGTGCCACATCGGCGGTGCGGGGACCAGATACGCAGTATTTT.

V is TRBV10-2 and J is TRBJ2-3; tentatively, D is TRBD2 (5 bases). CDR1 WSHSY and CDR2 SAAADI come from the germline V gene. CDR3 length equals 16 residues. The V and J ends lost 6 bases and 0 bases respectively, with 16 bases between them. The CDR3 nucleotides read TGCGCCAGCAGCCGAGCCAGACGGACTAGCACAGATACGCAGTATTTT. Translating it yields CASSRARRTSTDTQYF.

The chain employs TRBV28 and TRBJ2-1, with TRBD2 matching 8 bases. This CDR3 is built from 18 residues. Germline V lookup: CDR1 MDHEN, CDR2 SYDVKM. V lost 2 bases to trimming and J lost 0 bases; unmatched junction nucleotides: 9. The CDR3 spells CASSLSAAGGPSYNEQFF. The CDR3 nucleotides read TGTGCCAGCAGTTTAAGTGCGGCGGGAGGTCCCTCCTACAATGAGCAGTTCTTC.

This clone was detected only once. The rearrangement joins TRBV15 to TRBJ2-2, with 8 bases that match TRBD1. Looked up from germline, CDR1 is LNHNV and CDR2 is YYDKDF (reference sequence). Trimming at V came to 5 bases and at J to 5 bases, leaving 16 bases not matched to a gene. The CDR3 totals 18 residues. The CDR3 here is CATSASPGQGAITGELFF. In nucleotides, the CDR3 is TGTGCCACCAGCGCTTCCCCGGGGCAGGGGGCCATAACCGGGGAGCTGTTTTTT.

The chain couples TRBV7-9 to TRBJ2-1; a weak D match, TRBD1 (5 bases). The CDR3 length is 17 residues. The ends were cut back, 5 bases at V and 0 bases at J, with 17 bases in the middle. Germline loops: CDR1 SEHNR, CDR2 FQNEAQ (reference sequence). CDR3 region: CASSPPVTGRSYNEQFF. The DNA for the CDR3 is TGTGCCAGCAGCCCCCCGGTTACAGGCCGCTCCTACAATGAGCAGTTCTTC.

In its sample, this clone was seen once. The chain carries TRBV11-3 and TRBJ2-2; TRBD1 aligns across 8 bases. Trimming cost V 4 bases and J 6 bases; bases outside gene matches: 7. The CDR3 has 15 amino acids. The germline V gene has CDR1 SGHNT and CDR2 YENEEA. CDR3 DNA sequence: TGTGCCAGCAGCTCAGCAGGGGGCATGGCCGGGGAGCTGTTTTTT. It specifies CASSSAGGMAGELFF.

The CDR3 here is CASSQGLAGPLIYF. CDR3 sequence (DNA): TGCGCCAGCAGCCAAGGACTAGCGGGGCCATTAATCTATTTT. V is TRBV4-3 and J is TRBJ2-3; the match to TRBD2 covers 11 bases. CDR1 is LGHNA, CDR2 YSLEER, per germline. The CDR3 has 14 residues. Germline trimming cut 1 base from V and 15 bases from J; bases unmatched to any gene: 9.